Shown below are 20 T cell receptor beta chains from a single sample sequenced in a study of T cell changes during pregnancy in multiple sclerosis. Produced via immunoSEQ multiplex PCR; TCRdb's table is partial and in-frame only. Among tens of thousands of clones listed, approximately 88% were seen once. Sequenced here: peripheral blood, sampled in the first trimester of pregnancy. The receptors come from a female donor with multiple sclerosis, enrolled in a pregnancy study.

This clone has more than one count but fewer than ten. The V gene is TRBV27, the J gene TRBJ1-2; D unclear. Germline V gene sequence: CDR1 MNHEY, CDR2 SMNVEV (reference sequence). This CDR3 is 14 amino acids long. Trimming left V 6 bases short and J 12 bases short, with 23 bases between. The CDR3 here is CASSPNYSGSMDTF. CDR3 DNA sequence: TGTGCCAGCAGCCCCAACTACTCCGGGTCGATGGACACCTTC.

This rearrangement joins TRBV5-4 to TRBJ2-2; D gene uncertain. The V gene's germline CDR1 is SGHNT and CDR2 YYREEE (reference sequence). The CDR3 has 15 residues. Trimming took 0 bases from V and 4 from J, leaving 10 bases between them. The CDR3 DNA follows: TGTGCCAGCAGCTTGGCCGGGTCTGCCACCGGGGAGCTGTTTTTT. Amino acid sequence: CASSLAGSATGELFF.

The table lists this clone with a count of one. DNA of the CDR3: TGTGCCAGCAGTGAATTGAGACAGGGGTTAGATACGCAGTATTTT. Encoded protein: CASSELRQGLDTQYF. The V gene is TRBV6-1, the J gene TRBJ2-3, with TRBD1 identical over 8 bases. With V trimmed by 2 bases and J by 5 bases, 6 bases remained unmatched. The CDR3 totals 15 residues. The germline V gene has CDR1 MNHNS and CDR2 SASEGT.

The chain is built from TRBV9 and TRBJ2-1; 11 bases align to TRBD2. CDR1 is SGDLS, CDR2 YYNGEE, per germline. The junction had 8 bases not matched to a gene; V was cut back by 0 bases and J by 9 bases. This CDR3 is built from 16 residues. CDR3 residues: CASSVGGGLAGGEQFF. CDR3 DNA sequence: TGTGCCAGCAGCGTAGGGGGAGGGCTAGCGGGAGGTGAGCAGTTCTTC.

The chain combines TRBV5-1 with TRBJ2-1, with 7 bases identical to TRBD2. CDR1 SGHRS and CDR2 YFSETQ come from the germline V gene. The CDR3 extends over 15 amino acids. The V and J ends lost 4 bases and 6 bases, in that order; junction bases with no gene match: 10. CDR3 DNA: TGCGCCAGCAGCCCCCGGCCGGGGGGTTTCAATGAGCAGTTCTTC. Its translation: CASSPRPGGFNEQFF.

The V gene is TRBV4-1, the J gene TRBJ1-2; D is unresolved. V lost 1 base and J lost 5, with 11 bases in between. The CDR3 contains 14 residues. The germline CDR1 and CDR2 sequences are MGHRA and YSYEKL. The CDR3 here is CASSQVSRGYGYTF. For the CDR3, the DNA is TGCGCCAGCAGCCAAGTCTCTCGCGGTTATGGCTACACCTTC.

The gene calls are TRBV4-1 and TRBJ1-4, with D tentatively TRBD1 (5 bases). CDR1 and CDR2 (germline): MGHRA, YSYEKL. This CDR3 is 16 amino acids long. Trimming took 4 bases from V and 3 from J, leaving 15 bases between them. The CDR3 protein is CASSRNPRASNEKLFF. CDR3 sequence (DNA): TGCGCCAGCAGCCGTAACCCCAGGGCTTCTAATGAAAAACTGTTTTTT.

This clone was picked up one time. The V call is TRBV5-4, the J call TRBJ2-3; 13 nucleotides line up with TRBD2. The CDR3 is 16 amino acids. The germline V gene has CDR1 SGHNT and CDR2 YYREEE (reference sequence). V shed 2 bases, J shed 4 bases, and the junction held 4 bases outside the gene matches. The CDR3 sequence is CASSFGTSGIPDTQYF. The DNA for the CDR3 is TGTGCCAGCAGCTTCGGGACTAGCGGGATCCCAGATACGCAGTATTTT.

The rearrangement uses TRBV9 and TRBJ1-2, with D perhaps matching TRBD1 (5 bases). Germline values: CDR1 SGDLS, CDR2 YYNGEE. The V end lost 2 bases, the J end lost 6 bases, and 14 bases lay between the germline ends. The CDR3 has 14 residues. CDR3 in DNA: TGTGCCAGCAGCGTGGGGGTCGCGGGAAATGGCTACACCTTC. This codes for CASSVGVAGNGYTF.

The rearrangement uses TRBV5-1 and TRBJ2-5, with TRBD2 matching 10 bases. CDR3 length equals 15 residues. With V trimmed by 3 bases and J by 4 bases, 6 bases remained unmatched. Per germline, CDR1 SGHRS and CDR2 YFSETQ. The CDR3 sequence: CASSSWTSGGETQYF. The CDR3 DNA sequence: TGCGCCAGCAGCTCCTGGACTAGCGGAGGAGAGACCCAGTACTTC.

The genes are TRBV2 and TRBJ2-5, with 13 positions matching TRBD2. CDR3 length equals 15 residues. Germline V lookup: CDR1 SNHLY, CDR2 FYNNEI. The junction had 4 bases not matched to a gene; V was cut back by 4 bases and J by 5 bases. Written as DNA, the CDR3 is TGTGCCAGCAGTGCCACTAGCGGGAGGGGGGAGACCCAGTACTTC. Protein product: CASSATSGRGETQYF.

The V call is TRBV5-1, the J call TRBJ2-1; the D gene is possibly TRBD1 (6 bases). The length of the CDR3 is 16 residues. Looked up from germline, CDR1 is SGHRS and CDR2 is YFSETQ. The ends were cut back, 0 bases at V and 4 bases at J, with 14 bases in the middle. This CDR3 reads CASSLVPDRYYNEQFF. The CDR3, as DNA: TGCGCCAGCAGCTTGGTCCCTGACAGGTATTACAATGAGCAGTTCTTC.

The V and J genes are TRBV30 and TRBJ2-3; 14 bases map to TRBD2. CDR1 is GTSNPN, CDR2 SVGIG, per germline (reference sequence). CDR3 length: 13 residues. V shed 8 bases and J 7 bases; nucleotides not matched to a gene: 5. In nucleotides, the CDR3 is TGTGCCAAGGGACTAGCGGGGGAAAATACGCAGTATTTT. Translated, it gives CAKGLAGENTQYF.

The genes are TRBV30 and TRBJ1-1; 7 bases agree with TRBD1. Trimming at V came to 4 bases and at J to 2 bases, leaving 4 bases not matched to a gene. CDR1 and CDR2 from the germline V gene are GTSNPN and SVGIG (reference sequence). This CDR3 has 13 residues. The CDR3 nucleotides read TGTGCCTGGATGGGGACAGTAAACACTGAAGCTTTCTTT. Protein sequence: CAWMGTVNTEAFF. Supplemented by reference TRBV30 and TRBJ1-1, the full variable domain reads SQTIHQWPATLVQPVGSPLSLECTVEGTSNPNLYWYRQAAGRGLQLLFYSVGIGQISSEVPQNLSASRPQDRQFILSSKKLLLSDSGFYLCAWMGTVNTEAFFGQGTRLTVV.

The chain combines TRBV27 with TRBJ1-5; a possible D gene is TRBD1 (6 bases). The germline V and J ends were trimmed by 2 bases and 1 base, with 9 bases remaining between them. This CDR3 spans 15 amino acids. Per germline, CDR1 MNHEY and CDR2 SMNVEV (reference sequence). This chain's CDR3 is CASSLIGQSNQPQHF. The CDR3 bases are TGTGCCAGCAGTTTAATAGGACAGAGCAATCAGCCCCAGCATTTT.

This chain uses TRBV2 with TRBJ2-1; TRBD2 is a possible D gene (5 bases). Looked up from germline, CDR1 is SNHLY and CDR2 is FYNNEI. CDR3 length: 11 residues. V shed 9 bases and J shed 7 bases, with 10 bases lying between them. This CDR3 reads CASHLANEQFF. CDR3 sequence (DNA): TGTGCCAGTCATTTAGCGAATGAGCAGTTCTTC.

The CDR3 sequence is CASSLRLTGMGRDTQYF. The CDR3 nucleotides read TGTGCCAGCAGCTTAAGGCTGACAGGGATGGGTAGGGATACGCAGTATTTT. This sequence joins TRBV7-3 and TRBJ2-3, with 7 bases identical to TRBD1. V trimming: 1 base; J trimming: 6 bases; junction bases outside the gene matches: 13. This CDR3 is built from 17 residues. Germline V lookup: CDR1 SGHTA, CDR2 FQGTGA.

The chain recombines TRBV7-9 with TRBJ2-7; no clear D gene. Germline CDR1 and CDR2: SEHNR and FQNEAQ (reference sequence). The CDR3 has 17 residues. Between the trimmed V and J ends, which lost 2 bases and 6 bases, there was a span of 23 bases. CDR3 residues: CASSLLSSTFHPFEQYF. Written as DNA, the CDR3 is TGTGCCAGCAGCTTACTGTCTTCGACATTTCATCCCTTCGAGCAGTACTTC. The full variable domain, completed using reference TRBV7-9 and TRBJ2-7, is DTGVSQNPRHKITKRGQNVTFRCDPISEHNRLYWYRQTLGQGPEFLTYFQNEAQLEKSRLLSDRFSAERPKGSFSTLEIQRTEQGDSAMYLCASSLLSSTFHPFEQYFGPGTRLTVT.

The chain carries TRBV6-5 and TRBJ2-5, with 7 bases matching TRBD2. From germline, CDR1 is MNHEY and CDR2 SVGAGI. V dropped 6 bases and J dropped 5; count of bases not matched to a gene: 9. The CDR3 extends over 14 amino acids. The chain's CDR3 is CASSRLAGTETQYF. The CDR3 DNA follows: TGTGCCAGCAGCCGACTAGCCGGTACGGAGACCCAGTACTTC.

The chain is built from TRBV6-1 and TRBJ1-1; maybe TRBD1 (5 bases). Trimming took off 3 bases at V and 3 bases at J, with 8 bases between the two ends. This CDR3 spans 13 amino acids. Germline assignment: CDR1 MNHNS and CDR2 SASEGT. The CDR3 sequence: CASSEGPYTEAFF. The CDR3 DNA sequence: TGTGCCAGCAGTGAGGGGCCCTACACTGAAGCTTTCTTT.